This is a list of T cell receptor beta chains from one sample in a study of blood T cells in healthy people across ages. TCRdb analysed the 5' RACE reads with MiXCR anew, one entry per CDR3 protein. The data show over 1,500,000 distinct CDR3 sequences, about 50% seen once. The specimen sequenced was blood. The receptors derive from a middle-aged woman in good health. CDR3s include the opening cysteine and the closing phenylalanine or tryptophan. The D gene is left open where the match is weak. For some rows the clone size is stated as once, few or many, or as a class when expanded; others skip it.

few	TRBV29-1	TRBJ2-3	TRBD1	TGCAGCGTTGAGGATGGGACAGGGAAGGCAGATACGCAGTATTTT	CSVEDGTGKADTQYF
.	TRBV7-2	TRBJ1-5	TRBD1	TGTGCCAGCAGCTTAGAAGGACAGGGTCAGCCCCAGCATTTT	CASSLEGQGQPQHF
.	TRBV27	TRBJ2-3	.	TGTGCCAGCAGTTTGCAACCGAAACTACACACAGATACGCAGTATTTT	CASSLQPKLHTDTQYF
.	TRBV5-5	TRBJ1-2	.	TGTGCCAGCAGCGGTGGGAGGGGCGTGGATGGCTACACCTTC	CASSGGRGVDGYTF
few	TRBV4-1	TRBJ2-1	.	TGCGCCAGCAGCCAAGATGAAGGGGAGGCCTACAATGAGCAGTTCTTC	CASSQDEGEAYNEQFF
.	TRBV21-1	TRBJ2-7	.	TGTGCCAGCAGCAAAGAAGGAACAGGGGCGAGGGAGCAGTACTTC	CASSKEGTGAREQYF
.	TRBV6-2/TRBV6-3	TRBJ2-7	.	TGTGCCAGCAGAGCCGGGCCATTCTACGAGCAGTACTTC	CASRAGPFYEQYF
.	TRBV5-4	TRBJ1-5	TRBD1	TGTGCCAGCAGCTTGAACCCAGGGGGCGAAGACAATCAGCCCCAGCATTTT	CASSLNPGGEDNQPQHF
.	TRBV29-1	TRBJ2-7	TRBD1	TGCAGCGTTGAGGGGGGACAGGGAGCCTACGAGCAGTACTTC	CSVEGGQGAYEQYF
.	TRBV24-1	TRBJ1-4	TRBD1	TGTGCCACCAGTGACTCCGGACAGGGGGCTGCTAATGAAAAACTGTTTTTT	CATSDSGQGAANEKLFF
.	TRBV12-3/TRBV12-4	TRBJ2-7	TRBD1	TGTGCCAGCAGTCCACGACAGGGGACAAACGAGCAGTACTTC	CASSPRQGTNEQYF
.	TRBV7-2	TRBJ2-1	.	TGTGCCAGCAGCGCAACAGGGACGTCGGTTGTTGAGCAGTTCTTC	CASSATGTSVVEQFF
few	TRBV6-2/TRBV6-3	TRBJ2-6	TRBD1	TGTGCCAGCAGACCAGGGGGCGCTTCCGGGGCCAACGTCCTGACTTTC	CASRPGGASGANVLTF
.	TRBV6-5	TRBJ2-1	TRBD2	TGTGCCAGCAGTTATAGCGGGGGGAACTCTGGGAGGCAGTTCTTC	CASSYSGGNSGRQFF
.	TRBV5-5	TRBJ2-1	TRBD1	TGTGCCAGCAGCTTGTCGCAGGGGGAATGGAATGAGCAGTTCTTC	CASSLSQGEWNEQFF
few	TRBV20-1	TRBJ1-5	TRBD1	TGCAGTGCTAGGGATTCCCGGGACAGTTCCAATCAGCCCCAGCATTTT	CSARDSRDSSNQPQHF
once	TRBV7-6	TRBJ2-7	.	TGTGCCAGCAGCTTAGAATCGGCGGCAGCAACCTACGAGCAGTACTTC	CASSLESAAATYEQYF
few	TRBV3-1	TRBJ2-7	.	TGTGCCAGCAGCCCAGAACTCGGACGGAACGAGCAGTACTTC	CASSPELGRNEQYF
few	TRBV20-1	TRBJ2-7	.	TGCAGTGGCCCCATCCCCGGCGAGCAGTACTTC	CSGPIPGEQYF
.	TRBV9	TRBJ2-3	TRBD1	TGTGCCAGCAGCGCCCAGGGGGCCACAACAGATACGCAGTATTTT	CASSAQGATTDTQYF
.	TRBV20-1	TRBJ2-3	.	TGCAGTGCTGATGGACAGGGAGGGACAGATACGCAGTATTTT	CSADGQGGTDTQYF
.	TRBV7-8	TRBJ2-7	.	TGTGCCAGCAGCAAAATCCGGGACGACGAGCAGTACTTC	CASSKIRDDEQYF
once	TRBV20-1	TRBJ2-3	TRBD2	TGCAGTCCAAACCACGGGGGGGCCGTTACAGATACGCAGTATTTT	CSPNHGGAVTDTQYF
.	TRBV11-2	TRBJ2-3	.	TGTGCCAGCAGCTTAGTGTTCTCCACAGATACGCAGTATTTT	CASSLVFSTDTQYF
few	TRBV6-5	TRBJ2-1	.	TGTGCCAGCAGTTACTCGGTGGGTGGGCAGCAGTTCTTC	CASSYSVGGQQFF
.	TRBV5-5	TRBJ1-2	.	TGTGCCAGCAGCTTTGGGGCGAGGGATGGCTACACCTTC	CASSFGARDGYTF
.	TRBV2	TRBJ1-5	.	TGTGCCAGCAGTGGGACCCAAATCGGATATAGCAATCAGCCCCAGCATTTT	CASSGTQIGYSNQPQHF
few	TRBV29-1	TRBJ2-7	.	TGCAGCGTTGAGTATCCGGGAGCGAACGAGCAGTACTTC	CSVEYPGANEQYF
.	TRBV6-1	TRBJ2-1	TRBD1	TGTGCCAGCAGTGAAGCCCAGCGGGGACAGGGCTGGAATGAGCAGTTCTTC	CASSEAQRGQGWNEQFF
few	TRBV29-1	TRBJ1-1	TRBD1	TGCAGCGGGGGACAGTCGAACACTGAAGCTTTCTTT	CSGGQSNTEAFF
once	TRBV20-1	TRBJ2-7	.	TGCAGTGCTATCAACGAAAACGGCTACGAGCAGTACTTC	CSAINENGYEQYF
few	TRBV4-3	TRBJ2-1	TRBD2	TGCGCCAGCAGCCAAGCACTAGCGGGGGGCGTTGAGCAGTTCTTC	CASSQALAGGVEQFF
.	TRBV29-1	TRBJ2-7	TRBD1	TGCAGCGTTGAATCGTGGACAGGGATGGCCAATGAGCAGTACTTC	CSVESWTGMANEQYF
.	TRBV7-9	TRBJ2-7	.	TGTGCCAACTCCTACTGGCAGGAACTCTACGAGCAGTACTTC	CANSYWQELYEQYF
.	TRBV29-1	TRBJ2-5	.	TGCAGCGTTGTGAAACTTGGTGGGGCGCAAGAGACCCAGTACTTC	CSVVKLGGAQETQYF
.	TRBV6-5	TRBJ2-7	.	TGTGCCAGCAGTTACCCGGACCATAGCTCCTACGAGCAGTACTTC	CASSYPDHSSYEQYF
few	TRBV29-1	TRBJ2-3	.	TGCAGCGTTGAGGCTCACCCCATTTATACGCAGTATTTT	CSVEAHPIYTQYF
.	TRBV7-9	TRBJ1-5	TRBD1	TGTGCCAGCAGCTTAGAACTCTCAGGGGGCGCGGATCAGCCCCAGCATTTT	CASSLELSGGADQPQHF
.	TRBV5-1	TRBJ2-2	TRBD2	TGCGCCAGCAGCATACTAGCGGGGGGCCTTACCGGGGAGCTGTTTTTT	CASSILAGGLTGELFF
.	TRBV20-1	TRBJ2-3	.	TGCAGTGCTACCACGACCAGTACGCAGTATTTT	CSATTTSTQYF
.	TRBV7-9	TRBJ1-1	.	TGTGCCAGCAGCTTATCTTCAGGGAGGAACACTGAAGCTTTCTTT	CASSLSSGRNTEAFF
.	TRBV12-3/TRBV12-4	TRBJ2-3	.	TGTGCCAGTTCCGGGGTGGGACCACGCACAGATACGCAGTATTTT	CASSGVGPRTDTQYF
.	TRBV6-6	TRBJ2-4	TRBD2	TGTGCCAGCAGTTACCGACCTAGCGGGAGCAACATTCAGTACTTC	CASSYRPSGSNIQYF
few	TRBV6-1	TRBJ2-3	.	TGTGCCAGCAGTGATAAAGAGAATAGGGTCACAGATACGCAGTATTTT	CASSDKENRVTDTQYF
.	TRBV4-2	TRBJ2-7	.	TGTGCCAGCAGCCACGTAGCGGACGAGCAGTACTTC	CASSHVADEQYF
.	TRBV2	TRBJ2-1	TRBD2	TGTGCCACCCAGGGCGCTAGCGGTGGCAATGAGCAGTTCTTC	CATQGASGGNEQFF
.	TRBV13	TRBJ2-4	.	TGTGCCAGCAGCTGGCCCTTAGCCAAAAACATTCAGTACTTC	CASSWPLAKNIQYF